This T cell receptor beta chain was sequenced in a study of tumor-infiltrating lymphocytes in primary liver carcinoma. Overall study results and limits: Tumor region pairs outstripped tumor-adjacent and tumor-blood pairs in overlap.

Starting material of 500 to 600 ng total RNA yielded TCR beta cDNA via a constant-region primer. Library construction for TCR beta comprised three nested multiplex PCR rounds performed with slightly modified ARM-PCR. Amplification in the first two PCR rounds was performed using TRBV1-TRBV30 forward primers and a C-beta reverse primer for 10 cycles each. Using its own MiXCR run on the multiplex PCR reads, TCRdb lists one record per CDR3 protein. The table includes about 96,000 distinct CDR3 sequences, just over 65% detected once. The CDR3 has 12 residues. In germline, CDR1 is SGHAT, CDR2 FQNNGV. Concerning this clonotype: The antigen is not known. A junction end diverges from the germline sequence, so it may reflect a read error.

RNA and DNA were co-extracted from roughly 20-30 mg of unsorted bulk tissue. The sample consisted of tumor-adjacent normal liver tissue. The receptor's source is a man in his forties with primary liver carcinoma and hepatitis B virus infection. The chain recombines TRBV11-2 with TRBJ1-2; D gene unclear. CDR3 in DNA: TGTGCCAGCAGCTTCGAGGGCTATGGATACACCTTC. It codes for CASSFEGYGYTF.